This T cell receptor beta chain was recorded in a study of human T cells and chemical hapten exposure. Study at large: The patients, most of them female, presented with alopecia areata, totalis or universalis.

TCRdb redid the calling of the RACE reads with MiXCR, one entry per CDR3 protein. The table records around 360,000 distinct CDR3 sequences, roughly 6% of them present only once. Study-level results: Patch test score rose with PT1 expanded TCR count, significant at thresholds 8, 16 and 32, not 4. TCRs at high frequency, those above 1 in 1000, did not change with DPC sensitization.

Ten or more counts support this clonotype. As yet, its antigen is unknown. The time point was: patch test 2, 6 weeks after DPC sensitization. Treatment in this sample: therapeutic diphenylcyclopropenone sensitization with weekly scalp DPC. CDR1 is SGHRS, CDR2 YFSETQ, per germline. This CDR3 contains 15 residues. V lost 5 bases and J lost 4, with 18 bases in between. The rearrangement links TRBV5-1 to TRBJ1-1; a weak D match, TRBD1 (5 bases). This TCR came from a woman under 30 with alopecia areata. Some clones in this sample may be carry-over from other donors' samples. Source: whole blood, taken in connection with sensitization to the hapten diphenylcyclopropenone (DPC). The CDR3 bases are TGCGCCAGCAGTCCCCAGGAAGGGGCGGGCACTGAAGCTTTCTTT. Protein product: CASSPQEGAGTEAFF.